A single sample gave rise to the 11 T cell receptor beta chains below, sequenced in a study of blood T cell repertoires in COVID-19. Clones were sequenced by immunoSEQ multiplex PCR, and TCRdb holds only the in-frame ones, with some missing. The data hold about 90,000 clones, with approximately 90% observed a single time. Input material: peripheral blood. These receptors all come from a human donor with active COVID-19. The donor label of this sample is uncertain.

The V and J genes are TRBV18 and TRBJ2-7; no firm D call. The CDR3 is made up of 12 amino acids. Germline V gene sequence: CDR1 KGHSH, CDR2 LQKENI. The germline V and J ends were trimmed by 3 bases and 5 bases, with 8 bases remaining between them. The DNA for the CDR3 is TGTGCCAGCTCACCGCCCGGTAACGAGCAGTACTTC. It encodes CASSPPGNEQYF.

The chain combines TRBV5-1 with TRBJ2-3, with a weak D call TRBD1 (6 bases). There are 14 residues in the CDR3. V was cut by 3 bases and J by 6 bases, with 14 bases left in between. Germline CDR1 is SGHRS and CDR2 is YFSETQ. This CDR3 reads CASSSDSPGDTQYF. DNA for the CDR3: TGCGCCAGCAGCTCGGACAGTCCGGGCGATACGCAGTATTTT. The variable domain in full, completed from reference TRBV5-1 and TRBJ2-3, reads KAGVTQTPRYLIKTRGQQVTLSCSPISGHRSVSWYQQTPGQGLQFLFEYFSETQRNKGNFPGRFSGRQFSNSRSEMNVSTLELGDSALYLCASSSDSPGDTQYFGPGTRLTVL.

The rearrangement joins TRBV19 to TRBJ1-1; tentatively, D is TRBD1 (5 bases). The V gene lost 2 bases and the J gene lost 10 bases, with 14 bases spanning the gap. Looked up from germline, CDR1 is LNHDA and CDR2 is SQIVND (reference sequence). CDR3 size: 13 residues. The CDR3 sequence is CASSINPTEPAFF. The CDR3, as DNA: TGTGCCAGTAGTATAAACCCGACAGAACCAGCTTTCTTT.

The chain joins TRBV3-1 (or the pseudogene TRBV3-2) to TRBJ2-3, with 8 bases identical to TRBD2. The CDR3 is 17 amino acids. CDR1 LGHDT and CDR2 YNNKEL come from the germline V gene (reference sequence). The V segment lost 8 bases and the J segment 2 bases; nucleotides outside the gene matches: 15. DNA for the CDR3: TGTGCCAGCGATGCGGGGGGTACCGTATCACCCACAGATACGCAGTATTTT. Its translation is CASDAGGTVSPTDTQYF.

The chain carries TRBV5-1 and TRBJ1-2; D is ambiguous. This CDR3 spans 13 amino acids. Germline V gene sequence: CDR1 SGHRS, CDR2 YFSETQ. Deletions cut 1 base from V and 6 bases from J, with 10 bases between. CDR3: CASSLSAEDGYTF. The CDR3 DNA is TGCGCCAGCAGCTTGTCAGCGGAGGATGGCTACACCTTC.

The genes are TRBV6-2 or TRBV6-3 and TRBJ2-7; D possibly corresponds to TRBD1 (7 bases). Germline values: CDR1 MNHEY, CDR2 SVGEGT. V dropped 6 bases and J dropped 2 bases, with 17 bases sitting between them. The length of the CDR3 is 15 residues. The CDR3 sequence is CASSLGGTATYEQYF. The CDR3, as DNA: TGTGCCAGCAGCCTAGGGGGGACAGCGACCTACGAGCAGTACTTC.

The chain employs TRBV3-1 (or the pseudogene TRBV3-2) and TRBJ2-1; 8 positions agree with TRBD2. Germline V gene lookup returns CDR1 LGHDT and CDR2 YNNKEL (reference sequence). V trimming: 8 bases; J trimming: 12 bases; junction bases outside the gene matches: 9. The CDR3 runs to 12 residues. Here the CDR3 reads CASEVAGQGQFF. The CDR3 DNA follows: TGTGCCAGCGAAGTAGCGGGGCAAGGGCAGTTCTTC.

This rearrangement joins TRBV27 to TRBJ2-1; 13 bases are shared with TRBD2. This CDR3 comprises 14 residues. CDR1 is MNHEY, CDR2 SMNVEV, per germline (reference sequence). V was pared by 6 bases and J by 4 bases, with 0 bases of the junction left unmatched. DNA for the CDR3: TGTGCCAGCAGACTAGCGGGGGGGTACAATGAGCAGTTCTTC. Translated, it gives CASRLAGGYNEQFF.

The V and J genes are TRBV3-1 (or the pseudogene TRBV3-2) and TRBJ1-2; tentative D call: TRBD1 (6 bases). Trimming left V 0 bases short and J 7 bases short, with 18 bases between. Germline V gene lookup returns CDR1 LGHDT and CDR2 YNNKEL (reference sequence). CDR3 length: 16 residues. The CDR3, as DNA: TGTGCCAGCAGCCAAGATCCGGTGAAGGGGGAGGGTGGCTACACCTTC. Protein sequence: CASSQDPVKGEGGYTF.

This chain connects TRBV6-4 to TRBJ2-1; TRBD2 aligns across 8 bases. CDR3 size: 15 residues. V gave up 0 bases and J gave up 7 bases; unmatched junction bases: 5. CDR1 is MRHNA and CDR2 is SNTAGT in the germline V gene. In DNA, the CDR3 is TGTGCCAGCAGTGACTCGGCGGGGGGCACAAATGAGCAGTTCTTC. As protein: CASSDSAGGTNEQFF.

The V gene is TRBV6-2 or TRBV6-3, the J gene TRBJ2-5, with 7 bases lining up with TRBD1. V lost 6 bases to trimming and J lost 3 bases; unmatched junction nucleotides: 7. The CDR3 spans 14 residues. The V gene's germline CDR1 is MNHEY and CDR2 SVGEGT. CDR3 protein: CASSTSGTEETQYF. CDR3 nucleotide sequence: TGTGCCAGCAGCACCTCCGGGACAGAAGAGACCCAGTACTTC.